This TCR beta chain comes out of a study of blood T cell repertoires in COVID-19. Germline CDR1 is LGHDT and CDR2 is YNNKEL (reference sequence). The CDR3 consists of 16 residues. V was cut by 0 bases and J by 8 bases, with 14 bases left in between. In the source study's methods: Amplification from reference gene primers served as the basis for estimated nucleated cell counts. TCRdb's copy holds only in-frame clones and misses some; the assay was immunoSEQ multiplex PCR. Clone size and the V and J calls come from that table; the DNA yielded D and trimming. The sample contains about 140,000 clones, roughly 88% of which appear only once.

The receptor was derived from a man in his 70s who had been exposed to COVID-19. The chain combines TRBV3-1 (or the pseudogene TRBV3-2) with TRBJ2-6; D possibly corresponds to TRBD2 (6 bases). Sequences were obtained from PBMCs or T cells enriched from blood (not recorded which). CDR3 sequence reads: CASSQDGTQRTNVLTF. As DNA, the CDR3 is TGTGCCAGCAGCCAAGATGGGACTCAAAGAACCAACGTCCTGACTTTC.